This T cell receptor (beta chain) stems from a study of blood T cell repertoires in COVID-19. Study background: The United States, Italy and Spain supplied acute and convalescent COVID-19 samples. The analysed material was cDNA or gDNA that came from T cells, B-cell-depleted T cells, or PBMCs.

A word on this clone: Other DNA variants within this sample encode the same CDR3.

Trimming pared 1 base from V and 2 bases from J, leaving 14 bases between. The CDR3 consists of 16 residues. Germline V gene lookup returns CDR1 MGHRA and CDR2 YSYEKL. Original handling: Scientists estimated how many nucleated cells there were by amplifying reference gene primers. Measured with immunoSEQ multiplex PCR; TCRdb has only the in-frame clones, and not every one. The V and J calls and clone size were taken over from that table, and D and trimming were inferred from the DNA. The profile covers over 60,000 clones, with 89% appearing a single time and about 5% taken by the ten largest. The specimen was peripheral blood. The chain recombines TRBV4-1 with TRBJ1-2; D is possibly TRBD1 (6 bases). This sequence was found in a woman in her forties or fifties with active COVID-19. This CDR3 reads CASSQVSGDTNYGYTF. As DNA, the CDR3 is TGCGCCAGCAGCCAAGTCTCAGGGGACACCAACTATGGCTACACCTTC.